This record concerns one T cell receptor (beta chain) sequence. The authors reverse transcribed all of the isolated RNA, so sequencing captured expressed TCRB transcripts. Method: immunoSEQ multiplex PCR; TCRdb's copy keeps in-frame clones and lacks some. Seen here are 300,000 to 400,000 clones, about 11% observed once, and the top ten hold 0.015%. This record comes from a study of beta chain features in type 1 diabetes. Germline V gene data show CDR1 as SGHTA and CDR2 as FQGNSA. Unmatched junction bases numbered 4, after V lost 2 bases and J lost 3 bases. The CDR3 sequence is 15 residues long. This sequence joins TRBV7-2 and TRBJ2-7, with 10 nucleotides matching TRBD1. This TCR derives from a woman between 25 and 40 years old in good health. The specimen sequenced was naive CD4+ T cells from blood. The CDR3 DNA follows: TGTGCCAGCAGCTTACCCGGGACAGGGGTCTACGAGCAGTACTTC. This gives the protein CASSLPGTGVYEQYF.